These 30 T cell receptor beta chains came from one sample sequenced in a study of response to subunit inactivated influenza vaccine. A single record per CDR3 protein comes from TCRdb applying MiXCR to the RT-PCR reads. The repertoire consists of 650,000 to 850,000 distinct CDR3 sequences, with more than 11% occurring once and the leading ten covering around 7%. The sequences come from PBMCs from blood, collected roughly 15 days before vaccination. Receptor source: a man aged 50-59 years who received an inactivated influenza vaccine.

This clonotype has only a few counts. The chain recombines TRBV11-2 with TRBJ2-1; TRBD2 matches at 9 bases. The trim removed 4 bases at V and 9 bases at J, leaving 16 bases unmatched. In germline, CDR1 is SGHAT, CDR2 FQNNGV. CDR3 length: 17 residues. Written as DNA, the CDR3 is TGTGCCAGCAGCTCCATTGGGACATTGCGGGGGGGCGGTGAGCAGTTCTTC. It translates to CASSSIGTLRGGGEQFF. Filled out from reference TRBV11-2 and TRBJ2-1, the complete variable domain reads EAGVAQSPRYKIIEKRQSVAFWCNPISGHATLYWYQQILGQGPKLLIQFQNNGVVDDSQLPKDRFSAERLKGVDSTLKIQPAKLEDSAVYLCASSSIGTLRGGGEQFFGPGTRLTVL.

The chain couples TRBV7-2 to TRBJ2-5; 7 bases are a match to TRBD2. Germline V gene data show CDR1 as SGHTA and CDR2 as FQGNSA. This CDR3 is built from 15 residues. Trimming cost V 1 base and J 3 bases; bases outside gene matches: 5. Here the CDR3 DNA reads TGTGCCAGCAGCTTAGTCGGGACTACCAAAGAGACCCAGTACTTC. The encoded protein is CASSLVGTTKETQYF. The full variable domain, in which reference TRBV7-2 and TRBJ2-5 provide the parts outside the CDR3, is GAGVSQSPSNKVTEKGKDVELRCDPISGHTALYWYRQSLGQGLEFLIYFQGNSAPDKSGLPSDRFSAERTGGSVSTLTIQRTQQEDSAVYLCASSLVGTTKETQYFGPGTRLLVL.

This clonotype came up a few times. This sequence joins TRBV29-1 and TRBJ2-7, with a tentative D call TRBD1 (6 bases). The CDR3 sequence is 13 residues long. Trimming cost V 4 bases and J 3 bases, with 13 bases left between them. Germline CDR1 SQVTM, CDR2 ANQGSEA. The CDR3, as DNA: TGCAGCGTTGTTCCCAGGGGCAGCTACGAGCAGTACTTC. Its translation: CSVVPRGSYEQYF.

The chain employs TRBV11-2 and TRBJ2-7; 7 bases fit TRBD2. This CDR3 has 14 amino acids. V trimming: 3 bases; J trimming: 5 bases; junction bases outside the gene matches: 7. CDR1 and CDR2 from the germline V gene are SGHAT and FQNNGV. The CDR3 loop is CASSLPGLGHEQYF. Here the CDR3 DNA reads TGTGCCAGCAGCTTGCCCGGACTAGGCCACGAGCAGTACTTC.

The V and J genes are TRBV9 and TRBJ2-1; 15 bases align to TRBD2. Germline V gene data show CDR1 as SGDLS and CDR2 as YYNGEE. The CDR3 is 16 residues long. With 0 bases clipped from V and 11 bases from J, the junction kept 6 bases outside the gene matches. The CDR3 region is CASSVGTSGGARQQFF. CDR3 DNA: TGTGCCAGCAGCGTAGGGACTAGCGGGGGGGCACGTCAGCAGTTCTTC.

A few counts support this clonotype. V gene TRBV12-3 or TRBV12-4 combines with J gene TRBJ1-6; possible D gene TRBD1, 5 bases. The CDR3 spans 13 residues. Trimming took off 5 bases at V and 9 bases at J, with 11 bases between the two ends. Here the CDR3 reads CASSQGKGSPLHF. CDR3 coding DNA: TGTGCCAGCAGTCAGGGAAAGGGTTCACCCCTCCACTTT.

CDR3 loop: CSAREAAANTQYF. CDR3 nucleotides: TGCAGTGCTAGAGAAGCGGCCGCAAATACGCAGTATTTT. The chain has TRBV20-1 and TRBJ2-3; weak D call: TRBD2 (5 bases). This CDR3 spans 13 amino acids. V was shortened by 0 bases and J by 7 bases, with 11 bases between the two germline ends. CDR1 is DFQATT and CDR2 is SNEGSKA in the germline V gene (reference sequence).

The chain has TRBV7-9 and TRBJ2-7; 10 bases map to TRBD2. The CDR3 is 12 residues long. The J segment lost 9 bases and the V segment lost 5 bases, leaving 4 bases of the junction unmatched. Germline V gives CDR1 SEHNR, CDR2 FQNEAQ (reference sequence). In nucleotides, the CDR3 is TGTGCCAGCAGCCTTACTAGCGGGGCGCAGTACTTC. Encoded protein: CASSLTSGAQYF.

The chain couples TRBV12-3 or TRBV12-4 to TRBJ1-1, with TRBD1 matching over 7 bases. This CDR3 has 14 amino acids. The V gene end was trimmed by 6 bases and the J gene end by 3 bases; junction bases not matched to a gene: 7. The DNA for the CDR3 is TGTGCCAGCAGAAAGACAGGGTCCGACACTGAAGCTTTCTTT. The encoded protein is CASRKTGSDTEAFF.

This clonotype came up a few times. This sequence joins TRBV6-5 and TRBJ1-3; 7 positions match TRBD1. The V gene's germline CDR1 is MNHEY and CDR2 SVGAGI. V dropped 0 bases and J dropped 2; count of bases not matched to a gene: 4. This CDR3 has 16 residues. The chain's CDR3 is CASSYSLTGTGNTIYF. The CDR3, as DNA: TGTGCCAGCAGTTACTCTTTGACAGGGACTGGAAACACCATATATTTT.

In this sample, this clonotype turned up many times. The CDR3 nucleotides are TGCAGCGTTGAAGATCGACTAGATAGCCATGAGCAGTTCTTC. Its translation: CSVEDRLDSHEQFF. V and J are TRBV29-1 and TRBJ2-1; D perhaps matches TRBD2 (6 bases). From germline, CDR1 is SQVTM and CDR2 ANQGSEA. V lost 0 bases, J lost 8 bases, and 14 bases lay in between. The CDR3 length is 14 residues.

There are a few counts of this clonotype. V gene TRBV24-1 combines with J gene TRBJ2-5; tentatively, D is TRBD2 (7 bases). Germline V gives CDR1 KGHDR, CDR2 SFDVKD. V lost 7 bases, J lost 10 bases, and 21 bases lay in between. The CDR3 runs 14 residues. CDR3 amino acids: CATSGGPKWGGQYF. CDR3 nucleotides: TGTGCCACCAGCGGGGGCCCAAAATGGGGGGGCCAGTACTTC.

The gene calls are TRBV20-1 and TRBJ1-4, with D uncertain. The CDR3 has 15 residues. Germline lookup yields CDR1 DFQATT and CDR2 SNEGSKA (reference sequence). Trimming took 0 bases from V and 7 from J, leaving 15 bases between them. The CDR3 DNA sequence: TGCAGTGCTAGAGATTGGTCCGAGGATCGTGAAAAACTGTTTTTT. This encodes CSARDWSEDREKLFF.

This chain connects TRBV29-1 to TRBJ2-7, with 9 bases identical to TRBD1. The CDR3 extends over 14 amino acids. The V segment lost 5 bases and the J segment 3 bases; nucleotides outside the gene matches: 8. Germline CDR1 SQVTM, CDR2 ANQGSEA. The CDR3 is CSVQTGTGNYEQYF. As DNA, the CDR3 is TGCAGCGTTCAAACCGGGACAGGGAACTACGAGCAGTACTTC.

The J gene is TRBJ2-1, the V gene TRBV6-6; D unclear. V lost 6 bases to trimming and J lost 7 bases, with 10 bases between them. Germline CDR1 and CDR2: MNHNY and SVGAGI (reference sequence). This CDR3 region has 12 residues. In DNA, the CDR3 is TGTGCCAGCAGCTCCAATACGAATGAGCAGTTCTTC. It specifies CASSSNTNEQFF.

This chain connects TRBV14 to TRBJ1-1; a possible D gene is TRBD1 (6 bases). The V end lost 4 bases, the J end lost 6 bases, and 24 bases lay between the germline ends. Germline CDR1 is SGHDN and CDR2 is FVKESK. CDR3 length: 17 amino acids. As DNA, the CDR3 is TGTGCCAGCAGCCCAAGGTTCCTGGGCAGGGGCAGCGCTGAAGCTTTCTTT. It yields the protein CASSPRFLGRGSAEAFF. Full variable domain (outside the CDR3, taken from reference TRBV14 and TRBJ1-1): EAGVTQFPSHSVIEKGQTVTLRCDPISGHDNLYWYRRVMGKEIKFLLHFVKESKQDESGMPNNRFLAERTGGTYSTLKVQPAELEDSGVYFCASSPRFLGRGSAEAFFGQGTRLTVV.

The chain recombines TRBV10-2 with TRBJ2-3; TRBD1 agrees at 9 bases. Germline lookup yields CDR1 WSHSY and CDR2 SAAADI. The CDR3 totals 16 residues. Trimming took 1 base from V and 3 from J; bases not matched to a gene: 5. The CDR3 coding sequence is TGCGCCAGCAGTGAGTGGACAGGGGCGAGGACAGATACGCAGTATTTT. Amino acid sequence: CASSEWTGARTDTQYF.

This clonotype has a handful of counts. The chain combines TRBV2 with TRBJ1-5, with 9 bases that match TRBD1. CDR3 length: 15 residues. V gave up 6 bases and J gave up 7 bases; unmatched junction bases: 10. Germline CDR1 is SNHLY and CDR2 is FYNNEI. The CDR3 DNA sequence: TGTGCCAGCAGACCTAGGACAGGGGCCCGACAGCCCCAGCATTTT. Translated, it gives CASRPRTGARQPQHF.

This chain joins TRBV12-3 or TRBV12-4 and TRBJ1-5; 11 nucleotides align to TRBD1. After removal of 4 bases from V and 7 bases from J, the junction contained 9 bases not matched to a gene. The CDR3 loop spans 16 amino acids. CDR3 bases: TGTGCCAGCAGTTGGGGGGGGACAGGGGGATTGCAGCCCCAGCATTTT. Its protein product is CASSWGGTGGLQPQHF.

The V gene is TRBV20-1, the J gene TRBJ2-5; D ambiguous. CDR3 length equals 14 residues. CDR1 is DFQATT and CDR2 is SNEGSKA in the germline V gene (reference sequence). The V and J ends lost 1 base and 5 bases respectively, with 14 bases between them. In nucleotides, the CDR3 is TGCAGTGCTAGAGGCGATAGGGCCGGGGAGACCCAGTACTTC. This gives the protein CSARGDRAGETQYF.

The sample holds many counts of this clonotype. The chain joins TRBV12-3 or TRBV12-4 to TRBJ1-2, with 8 nucleotides matching TRBD1. The CDR3 length is 15 residues. With 6 bases clipped from V and 8 bases from J, the junction kept 14 bases outside the gene matches. CDR3: CASSPGQGRARGYTF. Here the CDR3 DNA reads TGTGCCAGCAGCCCTGGACAGGGACGGGCTCGGGGCTACACCTTC.

This chain uses TRBV24-1 with TRBJ2-5, with a possible D match to TRBD1 (6 bases). V was pared by 4 bases and J by 2 bases, with 13 bases between. The V gene's germline CDR1 is KGHDR and CDR2 SFDVKD. This CDR3 comprises 15 residues. The CDR3 sequence is CATSDSGQPQETQYF. CDR3 sequence (DNA): TGTGCCACCAGTGACTCCGGACAGCCGCAAGAGACCCAGTACTTC.

Only one count was recorded for this clonotype. The CDR3 DNA reads as TGCGCCACCCAGGGTAGCGGGGGACTTCCCACAGATACGCAGTATTTT. Protein: CATQGSGGLPTDTQYF. V is TRBV10-2 and J is TRBJ2-3, with 9 bases matching TRBD2. Germline V gene data show CDR1 as WSHSY and CDR2 as SAAADI. The CDR3 loop spans 16 amino acids. The trim removed 10 bases at V and 2 bases at J, leaving 13 bases unmatched.

This sequence joins TRBV10-3 and TRBJ2-7; D might be TRBD1 or TRBD2, each matching 6 bases. V was trimmed by 0 bases and J by 10 bases, leaving 19 bases between them. The CDR3 extends over 15 amino acids. Germline loops: CDR1 ENHRY, CDR2 SYGVKD. CDR3 bases: TGTGCCATCAGTGAGTCCGGACAGTCGGGACTTCCCCAGTACTTC. It yields the protein CAISESGQSGLPQYF.

This chain connects TRBV20-1 to TRBJ2-5; 16 bases map to TRBD2. Germline CDR1 DFQATT, CDR2 SNEGSKA (reference sequence). Losses at the gene ends were 5 bases for V and 2 bases for J; bases not matched to a gene: 5. The CDR3 covers 16 residues. The CDR3 nucleotides are TGCAGTGCTCAGGGGACTAGCGGGAGGGAACAAGAGACCCAGTACTTC. It codes for CSAQGTSGREQETQYF.

V gene TRBV7-2 combines with J gene TRBJ2-2; 11 nucleotides align to TRBD2. J lost 4 bases, V lost 1 base, and 2 bases had no gene match. This CDR3 region has 16 residues. Looked up from germline, CDR1 is SGHTA and CDR2 is FQGNSA. DNA for the CDR3: TGTGCCAGCAGCTTAGTTAGCGGGGGGGTCACCGGGGAGCTGTTTTTT. Translating gives CASSLVSGGVTGELFF.

This clonotype was detected a few times. The rearrangement joins TRBV20-1 to TRBJ2-3; D gene ambiguous. Trimming removed 5 bases from V and 6 bases from J, with 15 bases in between. Germline CDR1 DFQATT, CDR2 SNEGSKA (reference sequence). This CDR3 contains 13 residues. The CDR3 here is CSAPPGSKDTQYF. For the CDR3, the DNA is TGCAGTGCTCCGCCGGGCTCGAAGGATACGCAGTATTTT.

This clonotype was counted only a few times. The chain has TRBV30 and TRBJ2-1, with TRBD2 identical over 12 bases. J lost 12 bases, V lost 3 bases, and 9 bases had no gene match. The CDR3 covers 14 residues. Germline values: CDR1 GTSNPN, CDR2 SVGIG (reference sequence). The CDR3 loop reads CAWSSDLAGGPQFF. The CDR3 DNA is TGTGCCTGGAGCTCTGACCTAGCGGGAGGGCCGCAGTTCTTC.

The gene calls are TRBV4-3 and TRBJ2-3; D is ambiguous. CDR3 length: 19 residues. The V end was cut by 0 bases, the J end by 0 bases, with 19 bases between. Germline CDR1 is LGHNA and CDR2 is YSLEER. CDR3 nucleotide sequence: TGCGCCAGCAGCCAAGACGGTCTATCACACCGCAAGAGCACAGATACGCAGTATTTT. This sequence encodes CASSQDGLSHRKSTDTQYF.

CDR3 sequence: CASRYRSNYGYTF. The CDR3 DNA is TGTGCCAGCAGATACAGGTCTAACTATGGCTACACCTTC. The chain is built from TRBV27 and TRBJ1-2; possible D gene TRBD1, 5 bases. This CDR3 is 13 amino acids long. Germline V gene lookup returns CDR1 MNHEY and CDR2 SMNVEV (reference sequence). Trimming left V 6 bases short and J 0 bases short, with 8 bases between.